Listed below are T cell receptor beta chains from one sample, sequenced in a study of T cell responses to AZD1222 COVID-19 vaccine. TCRdb keeps only in-frame clones here, not all; method: immunoSEQ multiplex PCR. The data contain more than 80,000 clones, approximately 86% of them singletons. Source: peripheral blood, taken on day 0 of AZD1222 vaccination. Every receptor here comes from an adult in good health. CDR3s include the opening cysteine and the closing phenylalanine or tryptophan. D genes are given only for firm matches. Size is stated for part of the rows, as once, few or many counts, or as a class when the clone is expanded.

>TRBV11-2|NA|TRBJ2-2|NA
CASSSLSWELFF
TGTGCCAGCAGCTCGTTGAGCTGGGAGCTGTTTTTT
>TRBV27|NA|TRBJ1-6|NA
CASSLMGPPNSPLHF
TGTGCCAGCAGTTTAATGGGACCGCCGAATTCACCCCTCCACTTT
>TRBV6-1|NA|TRBJ2-1|NA
CASSDPGFEQFF
TGTGCCAGCAGTGATCCGGGGTTTGAGCAGTTCTTC
>TRBV28|NA|TRBJ2-7|NA
CASTPGSSYEQYF
TGTGCCAGCACCCCGGGCAGCTCCTACGAGCAGTACTTC
>TRBV2|TRBD2|TRBJ2-3|once
CASRETGLAGPDTQYF
TGTGCCAGCAGGGAAACGGGACTAGCGGGACCAGATACGCAGTATTTT
>TRBV28|NA|TRBJ1-5|once
CASSGNQPQHF
TGTGCCAGCAGTGGCAATCAGCCCCAGCATTTT
>TRBV7-3|NA|TRBJ1-1|NA
CASSRQLNTEAFF
TGTGCCAGCAGCAGACAATTGAACACTGAAGCTTTCTTT
>TRBV30|NA|TRBJ1-3|NA
CAWGPLPWGDSGNTIYF
TGTGCCTGGGGACCCCTCCCCTGGGGGGACTCTGGAAACACCATATATTTT
>TRBV18|TRBD1|TRBJ2-7|NA
CASSPLTGTGPAGEQYF
TGTGCCAGCTCACCTTTAACCGGGACAGGGCCGGCGGGGGAGCAGTACTTC
>TRBV25-1|NA|TRBJ1-2|NA
CASSDPGQHYGYTF
TGTGCCAGCAGTGACCCGGGACAACATTATGGCTACACCTTC
>TRBV3-1/TRBV3-2|NA|TRBJ1-3|NA
CASRRENTIYF
TGTGCCAGCAGGAGAGAAAACACCATATATTTT
>TRBV28|NA|TRBJ2-7|NA
CASSLKARSYEQYF
TGTGCCAGCAGTTTGAAGGCTCGTTCCTACGAGCAGTACTTC
>TRBV3-1/TRBV3-2|NA|TRBJ1-2|NA
CASSPLGLRSEYGYTF
TGTGCCAGCAGCCCCCTGGGACTCCGGTCGGAGTATGGCTACACCTTC
>TRBV19|NA|TRBJ2-5|NA
CASSPTRGETQYF
TGTGCCAGTAGTCCGACTAGGGGTGAGACCCAGTACTTC
>TRBV9|TRBD2|TRBJ2-3|NA
CASSVDLAGYTDTQYF
TGTGCCAGCAGCGTAGATCTAGCGGGATACACAGATACGCAGTATTTT
>TRBV7-3|TRBD1|TRBJ1-2|NA
CASSPGQGNYGYTF
TGTGCCAGCAGCCCAGGACAGGGGAACTATGGCTACACCTTC
>TRBV7-2|NA|TRBJ1-4|NA
CAGSLRPGVNEKLFF
TGTGCCGGCAGCTTAAGGCCAGGAGTTAATGAAAAACTGTTTTTT
>TRBV7-3|TRBD2|TRBJ2-3|once
CASSLAGGDTQYF
TGTGCCAGCAGCCTAGCGGGAGGAGATACGCAGTATTTT
>TRBV28|TRBD1|TRBJ1-4|NA
CASSTTGGTNEKLFF
TGTGCCAGCAGTACGACAGGGGGAACTAATGAAAAACTGTTTTTT
>TRBV6-5|TRBD2|TRBJ2-5|NA
CASRPPGLVTQYF
TGTGCCAGCAGACCCCCGGGACTAGTAACCCAGTACTTC
>TRBV29-1|NA|TRBJ1-1|NA
CSVDQSGTEAFF
TGCAGCGTTGACCAATCCGGCACTGAAGCTTTCTTT
>TRBV19|NA|TRBJ2-7|NA
CASSTGGARVSYEQYF
TGTGCCAGTAGTACAGGCGGAGCAAGAGTCTCCTACGAGCAGTACTTC
>TRBV27|NA|TRBJ2-1|NA
CATAARPSDVSGEQFF
TGTGCCACAGCGGCTAGACCGTCGGACGTCTCAGGGGAGCAGTTCTTC
>TRBV30|NA|TRBJ2-3|NA
CAWSRSTADTQYF
TGTGCCTGGAGTCGCAGTACAGCAGATACGCAGTATTTT
>TRBV5-1|TRBD1|TRBJ2-1|once
CASRGGQGSYNEQFF
TGCGCCAGCAGGGGGGGACAGGGGTCCTACAATGAGCAGTTCTTC
>TRBV28|TRBD1|TRBJ2-2|NA
CASSSGQGTGELFF
TGTGCCAGCAGTTCGGGACAGGGGACCGGGGAGCTGTTTTTT
>TRBV19|TRBD1|TRBJ1-2|NA
CASSIGDRYPMNYGYTF
TGTGCCAGTAGTATAGGGGACAGGTATCCTATGAACTATGGCTACACCTTC
>TRBV27|NA|TRBJ2-3|once
CASSTVADTDTQYF
TGTGCCAGCAGTACCGTAGCGGACACAGATACGCAGTATTTT
>TRBV30|NA|TRBJ1-2|NA
CAWSAGRDYGYTF
TGTGCCTGGAGCGCAGGGAGGGACTATGGCTACACCTTC